This T cell receptor beta chain came from a study of T-cell reconstitution after alpha-beta-depleted transplantation in children. Study-level findings and limits: Expanded graft clones, several hundred of them, were reportedly the source of alpha-beta T cells about two months after transplant.

For TCRbeta, the library was prepared with unique molecular identifiers. TCRdb analysed the PCR reads with MiXCR anew, one entry per CDR3 protein. The sample has about 1,000,000 distinct CDR3 sequences, around 30% seen once; the top ten hold 25% to 35%. The V segment lost 10 bases and the J segment 6 bases; nucleotides outside the gene matches: 14. CDR3 size: 14 residues. Germline V gene lookup returns CDR1 SGHVT and CDR2 SQSDAQ. This clonotype occurred a few times. Its specificity is not known. This specimen was PBMCs, mostly from graft donor cells, taken 360 days after TCRalphabeta/CD19-depleted stem cell transplant. The gene calls are TRBV7-4 and TRBJ2-7; 8 bases fit TRBD2. This receptor was identified in a boy younger than two who had a stem cell transplant for SCID, so the T cells may come from the graft donor. The CDR3 DNA reads TGTGCCAACCCCAGGGGCGGGAGGCATCTCGAGCAGTACTTC. This codes for CANPRGGRHLEQYF.